These T cell receptor beta chains were read from a single sample in a study of blood T cell repertoires in COVID-19. The assay was immunoSEQ multiplex PCR, and TCRdb's table has in-frame clones only and misses some. Counted here are around 300,000 clones, around nine tenths occurring once; the ten biggest clones make up about 1.7%. The sample consisted of PBMCs or T cells enriched from blood (not recorded which). The receptors shown here come from a woman between 40 and 55 years old who had recovered from COVID-19. CDR3s include the opening cysteine and the closing phenylalanine or tryptophan. D genes are given only for firm matches. A clone size is listed for some rows: how often the clone was seen (once, few, many), or a class if it is expanded.

CASSNRDRTYEQYF	TGTGCCAGCAGTAACCGGGACAGGACCTACGAGCAGTACTTC	-	TRBD1	TRBV6-5	TRBJ2-7
CSVVGLERGIYEQYF	TGCAGCGTTGTGGGGCTCGAAAGGGGTATCTACGAGCAGTACTTC	-	-	TRBV29-1	TRBJ2-7
CAIRGLAGGPHNEQFF	TGTGCCATCAGGGGACTAGCGGGAGGGCCCCACAATGAGCAGTTCTTC	-	TRBD2	TRBV10-3	TRBJ2-1
CAISEPSTGRVGYTF	TGTGCCATCAGTGAGCCGTCTACCGGGCGGGTGGGCTACACCTTC	once	-	TRBV10-3	TRBJ1-2
CAIGRDNEQFF	TGTGCCATCGGGAGAGACAATGAGCAGTTCTTC	-	-	TRBV27	TRBJ2-1
CASSRGQGANYGYTF	TGTGCCAGCAGCCGCGGACAGGGGGCTAACTATGGCTACACCTTC	-	TRBD1	TRBV5-5	TRBJ1-2
CASSPSSVNEQFF	TGTGCCAGCTCACCGAGCTCCGTGAATGAGCAGTTCTTC	-	-	TRBV18	TRBJ2-1
CSVEDGLLAGVGEQFF	TGCAGCGTTGAAGATGGATTGCTAGCGGGAGTTGGTGAGCAGTTCTTC	-	TRBD2	TRBV29-1	TRBJ2-1
CASSQTSSGSYEQYF	TGTGCCAGCAGCCAAACCTCTAGCGGTTCCTACGAGCAGTACTTC	-	TRBD2	TRBV4-2	TRBJ2-7
CASSIREGAYQETQYF	TGTGCCAGTAGTATAAGAGAGGGAGCCTATCAAGAGACCCAGTACTTC	once	-	TRBV19	TRBJ2-5
CASTAALGGSPLHF	TGTGCCAGCACTGCGGCCCTCGGGGGATCACCCCTCCACTTT	-	-	TRBV27	TRBJ1-6
CASLTGLATDTQYF	TGTGCCAGCCTGACAGGGCTTGCCACAGATACGCAGTATTTT	-	TRBD1	TRBV2	TRBJ2-3
CASSQDAAGGRNEQFF	TGCGCCAGCAGCCAAGATGCAGCGGGAGGGAGGAATGAGCAGTTCTTC	few	TRBD2	TRBV4-3	TRBJ2-1
CASSLGLAGGQQETQYF	TGCGCCAGCAGCTTGGGGCTAGCGGGGGGTCAACAAGAGACCCAGTACTTC	once	TRBD2	TRBV5-1	TRBJ2-5
CASSQVGTSSTDTQYF	TGTGCCAGCAGCCAAGTTGGGACTAGCAGTACAGATACGCAGTATTTT	-	TRBD2	TRBV3-1/TRBV3-2	TRBJ2-3
CASSVIGTGGAYSNQPQHF	TGTGCCAGCAGTGTAATTGGGACAGGGGGAGCTTATAGCAATCAGCCCCAGCATTTT	-	TRBD1	TRBV2	TRBJ1-5
CASSHLGTSGSYSYNEQFF	TGTGCCAGCAGCCACCTAGGGACTAGCGGGAGTTACTCCTACAATGAGCAGTTCTTC	-	TRBD2	TRBV4-2	TRBJ2-1
CASSDGAGRDNQPQHF	TGTGCCAGCAGTGATGGGGCAGGGAGGGACAATCAGCCCCAGCATTTT	-	-	TRBV25-1	TRBJ1-5
CASSLERGLAKNIQYF	TGTGCCAGCAGCTTAGAACGGGGATTAGCCAAAAACATTCAGTACTTC	-	-	TRBV13	TRBJ2-4